This T cell receptor beta chain stems from a study of shared clonotypes between healthy human individuals (dated by TCRdb to 2018 to 2021). Background on the whole study: The cohort comprised a couple of women and a few men aged 18 to 49 years. The study deeply sequenced blood TCR repertoires of about five healthy adults to estimate repertoire size and the extent of clonotype sharing between individuals. To increase sequencing depth and limit assay-specific biases, TCR repertoire library preparation and sequencing were carried out by different laboratories using diverse techniques. Each donor's leukapheresis produced roughly between about 0.8 and 8.9 billion PBMCs.

General findings and caveats noted by the study authors: Based on pairwise subsampling, the degree of clonotype sharing among donors was expected to be affected by sequencing depth. Sampling was limited to blood, and TCR repertoires in tissue likely differ from TCR repertoires in blood. Because the study included a small number of donors, the genetic and exposure-history diversity represented was limited.

The donors were healthy, HIV-negative adults who had no recently reported acute infections or vaccinations. Every donor was a Caucasian adult residing in Nashville, Tennessee, USA. In the unsorted samples, roughly 90 million PBMCs were counted, and genomic DNA was extracted using the QIAamp DNA Blood Mini kit. Blood was obtained by leukapheresis, after which PBMCs were separated by Ficoll-Histopaque density gradient centrifugation and cryopreserved in liquid nitrogen vapor phase. Using the deep immunoSEQ assay, TCR CDR3 regions were amplified from genomic DNA by multiplex PCR. Extracted genomic DNA from each cell subset was distributed evenly across all wells of several immunoSEQ 96-well plates, and each plate was treated as a replicate. Each replicate PCR for unsorted PBMC received roughly 290 ng genomic DNA, equal to 25,000 to 30,000 T cell genomes. Unsorted PBMC genomic DNA was sequenced across ten immunoSEQ deep assay plates. The purified libraries were quantified using a Qubit 3.0 fluorometer, sized with a Bioanalyzer 2100, and then quantified again using the KAPA Library Quantification kit. Each immunoSEQ 96-well plate was sequenced on its own single-read 150-cycle Illumina NextSeq 550 flow cell. The source study handled its data this way. Because the immunoSEQ output held only junctional sequences and lacked quality scores, the filtering could not match the filtering applied to full-length reads. Sequences were annotated with PyIR, a Python wrapper for IgBLAST v1.9, and V/J genes and CDR3 were assigned using IMGT germline references. Reads were filtered out if the reads had weak V/J assignments (E-value above 1e-6), no CDR3, stop codons, out-of-frame junctions, or ambiguous translated residues. V3J clonotypes were defined as sequences sharing an identical inferred V gene, J gene, and CDR3 amino acid sequence. Percentage overlap between repertoires was calculated by dividing the number of shared unique clonotypes by the size of the smaller repertoire. Three approaches were used to assess repertoire richness: RTK rarefaction, the Chao1 estimator, and Recon v2.1 estimates of unobserved clonotypes. The clones in this table, taken by TCRdb from immuneACCESS, are in-frame only. Not every clone is retained; where verified, under half of the shortfall comes from an unresolved V gene, and the cause of the rest is unknown. V and J calls and clone size are given by that table; D and trimming were obtained from the DNA. This sample holds about half a million clones; 78% were observed only once. About 11% of the sample lies in the top ten.

With respect to this clone: The antigen it binds to is not known. No much larger clone is present one base from it, and per-base qualities are unavailable.

The CDR3 runs 14 residues from the cysteine to the phenylalanine. The sequence is cut down to CDR3 DNA, 42 bases in frame from base 1. CDR1 and CDR2 are read off the germline V gene as SGHAT and FQNNGV. V is clipped by 0 bases and J by 5 bases, and the sequence between their germline boundaries is 10 bases long. The sequencing input was PBMCs. The rearranged segments are TRBV11-2 and TRBJ1-2; no D gene is confidently identified. The TCR comes from a woman aged 40 to 49 in good health. Some clones in this sample may be carry-over from other donors' samples. The CDR3 sequence is CASSLDLVGYGYTF. In nucleotide form, the sequence is TGTGCCAGCAGCTTAGATTTGGTAGGGTATGGCTACACCTTC. Where the CDR3 stops, the reference TRBV11-2 and TRBJ1-2 genes take over; the full variable domain is EAGVAQSPRYKIIEKRQSVAFWCNPISGHATLYWYQQILGQGPKLLIQFQNNGVVDDSQLPKDRFSAERLKGVDSTLKIQPAKLEDSAVYLCASSLDLVGYGYTFGSGTRLTVV.